The source of this TCR beta chain is a study of tumor-infiltrating lymphocytes in primary liver carcinoma. On the study more broadly: Staging of the tumors gave T1-T3 N0M0, with widths of roughly 4 to 11 cm.

Unsorted whole blood yielded blood RNA, and germline DNA was extracted as well. Surgery was preceded by the collection of roughly 4 milliliters of peripheral blood. cDNA specific to TCR beta was made from around 450 ng of total RNA, with a constant-region primer employed for priming. Three nested multiplex PCR rounds of slightly modified ARM-PCR generated TCR beta libraries. TRBV1-TRBV30 forward primers and a C-beta reverse primer were used in the first two PCR rounds, which each ran for about 9 cycles. TCRdb independently ran MiXCR on the multiplex PCR reads; one entry per CDR3 protein. Among approximately 210,000 distinct CDR3 sequences, roughly 61% were seen once, and the ten largest hold 6% to 8.5%. About this clonotype: This may be a read error, as it is one base from a much larger clone.

Germline V lookup: CDR1 MNHEY, CDR2 SVGAGI. V shed 2 bases and J shed 9 bases, with 17 bases lying between them. This CDR3 region has 15 residues. The sequence was collected from a woman aged 60-75 years with primary liver carcinoma and hepatitis B virus infection. Specimen: peripheral blood. The chain is built from TRBV6-5 and TRBJ2-1, with D perhaps TRBD1 or TRBD2 (5 bases each). The DNA of the CDR3 is TGTGCCAGCAGTTACCGGGACCTCTCGAGGGGTGAGCAGTTCTTC. This sequence encodes CASSYRDLSRGEQFF.